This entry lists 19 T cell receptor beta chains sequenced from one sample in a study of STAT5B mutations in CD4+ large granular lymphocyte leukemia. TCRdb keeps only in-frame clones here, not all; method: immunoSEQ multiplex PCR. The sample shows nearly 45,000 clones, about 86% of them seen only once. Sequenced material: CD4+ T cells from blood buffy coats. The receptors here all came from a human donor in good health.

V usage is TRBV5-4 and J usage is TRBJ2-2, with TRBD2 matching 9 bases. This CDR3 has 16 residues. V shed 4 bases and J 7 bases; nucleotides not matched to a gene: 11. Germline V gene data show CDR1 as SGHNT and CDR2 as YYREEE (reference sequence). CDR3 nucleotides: TGTGCCAGCAGCCCGAATAGCGGGAGATCTTTCGGGGAGCTGTTTTTT. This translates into CASSPNSGRSFGELFF.

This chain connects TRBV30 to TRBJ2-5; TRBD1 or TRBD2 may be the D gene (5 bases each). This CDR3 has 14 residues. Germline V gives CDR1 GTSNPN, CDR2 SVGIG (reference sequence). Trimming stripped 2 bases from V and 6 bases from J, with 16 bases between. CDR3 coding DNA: TGTGCCTGGAGTTCTCGGGGCGGCGGACAGACCCAGTACTTC. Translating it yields CAWSSRGGGQTQYF.

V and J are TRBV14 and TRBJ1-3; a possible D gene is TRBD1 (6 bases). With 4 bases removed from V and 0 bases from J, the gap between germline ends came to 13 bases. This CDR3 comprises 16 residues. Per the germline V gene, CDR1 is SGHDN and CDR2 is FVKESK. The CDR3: CASSRGQPRSGNTIYF. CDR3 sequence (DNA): TGTGCCAGCAGCCGAGGACAGCCCCGCTCTGGAAACACCATATATTTT.

The CDR3 loop reads CASSTSGRARETQYF. CDR3 coding DNA: TGCGCCAGCTCGACTAGCGGGAGGGCCAGGGAGACCCAGTACTTC. This sequence joins TRBV5-1 and TRBJ2-5; 14 nucleotides line up with TRBD2. J was trimmed by 5 bases and V by 7 bases; bases with no gene match: 7. Per the germline V gene, CDR1 is SGHRS and CDR2 is YFSETQ. The CDR3 sequence is 15 residues long.

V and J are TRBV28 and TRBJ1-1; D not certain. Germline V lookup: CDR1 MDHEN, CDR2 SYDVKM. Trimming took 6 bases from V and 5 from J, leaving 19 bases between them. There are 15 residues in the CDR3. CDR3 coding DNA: TGTGCCAGCAGCTTGGCCCTCCGAGGGAGGACTGAAGCTTTCTTT. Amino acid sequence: CASSLALRGRTEAFF.

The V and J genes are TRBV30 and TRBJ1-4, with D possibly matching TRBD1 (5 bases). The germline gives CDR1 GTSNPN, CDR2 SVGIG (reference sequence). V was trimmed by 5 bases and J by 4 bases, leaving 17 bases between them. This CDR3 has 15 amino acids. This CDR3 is CAWGRLGVFNEKLFF. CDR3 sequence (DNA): TGTGCCTGGGGCCGACTGGGGGTCTTTAATGAAAAACTGTTTTTT.

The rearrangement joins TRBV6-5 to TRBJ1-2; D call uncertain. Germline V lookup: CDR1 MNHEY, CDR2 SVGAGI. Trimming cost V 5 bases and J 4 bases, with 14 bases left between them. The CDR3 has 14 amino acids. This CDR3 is CASSGTGSIYGYTF. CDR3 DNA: TGTGCCAGCAGTGGCACGGGGTCGATCTATGGCTACACCTTC.

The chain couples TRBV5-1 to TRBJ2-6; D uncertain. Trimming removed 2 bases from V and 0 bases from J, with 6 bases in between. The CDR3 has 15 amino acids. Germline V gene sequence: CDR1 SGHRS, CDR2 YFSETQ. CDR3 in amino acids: CASSFTVSGANVLTF. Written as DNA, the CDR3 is TGCGCCAGCAGCTTCACCGTCTCTGGGGCCAACGTCCTGACTTTC. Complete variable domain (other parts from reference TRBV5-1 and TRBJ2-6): KAGVTQTPRYLIKTRGQQVTLSCSPISGHRSVSWYQQTPGQGLQFLFEYFSETQRNKGNFPGRFSGRQFSNSRSEMNVSTLELGDSALYLCASSFTVSGANVLTFGAGSRLTVL.

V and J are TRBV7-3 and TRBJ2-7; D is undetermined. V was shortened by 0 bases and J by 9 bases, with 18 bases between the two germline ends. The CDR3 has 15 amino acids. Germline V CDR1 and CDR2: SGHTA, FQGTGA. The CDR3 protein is CASSLTGGDGVGQYF. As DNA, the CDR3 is TGTGCCAGCAGCTTAACGGGTGGTGACGGCGTAGGGCAGTACTTC. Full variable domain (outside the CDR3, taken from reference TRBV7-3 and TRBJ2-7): GAGVSQTPSNKVTEKGKYVELRCDPISGHTALYWYRQSLGQGPEFLIYFQGTGAADDSGLPNDRFFAVRPEGSVSTLKIQRTERGDSAVYLCASSLTGGDGVGQYFGPGTRLTVT.

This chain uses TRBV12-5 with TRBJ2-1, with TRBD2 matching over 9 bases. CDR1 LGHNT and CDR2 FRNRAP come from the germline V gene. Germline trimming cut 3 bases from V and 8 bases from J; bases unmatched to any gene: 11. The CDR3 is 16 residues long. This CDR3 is CASGFGVAGEDYEQFF. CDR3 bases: TGTGCTAGTGGTTTTGGGGTAGCGGGAGAAGACTATGAGCAGTTCTTC.

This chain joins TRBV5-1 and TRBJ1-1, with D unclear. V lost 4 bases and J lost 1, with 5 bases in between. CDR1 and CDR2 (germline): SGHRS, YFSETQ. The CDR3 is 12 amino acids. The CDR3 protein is CASSAGNTEAFF. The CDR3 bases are TGCGCCAGCAGCGCGGGGAACACTGAAGCTTTCTTT.

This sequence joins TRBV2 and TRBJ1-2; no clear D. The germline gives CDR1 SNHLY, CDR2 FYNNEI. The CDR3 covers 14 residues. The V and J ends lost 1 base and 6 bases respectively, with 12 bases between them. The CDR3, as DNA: TGTGCCAGCAGTGAAGGCTTAACCAGCGATGGCTACACCTTC. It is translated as CASSEGLTSDGYTF.

The CDR3 DNA reads as TGTGCCAGCGGTATAATCTTGACGGACTTTATACATCAGCCCCAGCATTTT. It translates to CASGIILTDFIHQPQHF. The chain carries TRBV19 and TRBJ1-5; no clear D gene. This CDR3 is built from 17 residues. From germline, CDR1 is LNHDA and CDR2 SQIVND (reference sequence). The ends were cut back, 9 bases at V and 5 bases at J, with 26 bases in the middle.

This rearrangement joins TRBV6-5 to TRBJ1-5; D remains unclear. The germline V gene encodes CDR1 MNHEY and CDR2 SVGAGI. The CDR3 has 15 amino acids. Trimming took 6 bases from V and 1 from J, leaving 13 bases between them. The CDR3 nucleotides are TGTGCCAGCAGAAAAGGGTGGCAGAGCAATCAGCCCCAGCATTTT. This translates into CASRKGWQSNQPQHF.

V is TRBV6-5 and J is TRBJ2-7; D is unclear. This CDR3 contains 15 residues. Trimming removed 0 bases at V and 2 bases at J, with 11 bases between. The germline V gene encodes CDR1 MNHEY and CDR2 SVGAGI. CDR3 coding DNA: TGTGCCAGCAGTTACTCGAAGGCCGTCGCCTACGAGCAGTACTTC. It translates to CASSYSKAVAYEQYF.

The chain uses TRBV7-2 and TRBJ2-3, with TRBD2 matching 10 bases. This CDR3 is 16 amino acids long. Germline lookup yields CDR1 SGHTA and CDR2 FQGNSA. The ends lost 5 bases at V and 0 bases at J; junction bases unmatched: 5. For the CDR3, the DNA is TGTGCCAGCAGCACCCGACTAGCGGGTAGCACAGATACGCAGTATTTT. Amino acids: CASSTRLAGSTDTQYF.

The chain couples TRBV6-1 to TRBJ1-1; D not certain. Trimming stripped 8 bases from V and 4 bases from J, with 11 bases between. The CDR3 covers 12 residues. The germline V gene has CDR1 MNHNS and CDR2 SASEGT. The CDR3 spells CASSGLGTEAFF. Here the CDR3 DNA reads TGTGCCAGCTCGGGTTTGGGCACTGAAGCTTTCTTT.

The CDR3 DNA follows: TGTGCCAGCAGTGAACCGGGACTAGCGGGAGTTGAGCAGTTCTTC. It encodes CASSEPGLAGVEQFF. V and J are TRBV6-1 and TRBJ2-1, with TRBD2 matching 14 bases. After removal of 2 bases from V and 9 bases from J, the junction contained 3 bases not matched to a gene. Germline lookup yields CDR1 MNHNS and CDR2 SASEGT. This CDR3 region has 15 residues.

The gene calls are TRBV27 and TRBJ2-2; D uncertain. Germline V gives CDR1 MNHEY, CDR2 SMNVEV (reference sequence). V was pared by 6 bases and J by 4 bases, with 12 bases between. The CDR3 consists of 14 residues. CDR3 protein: CASSLAASTGELFF. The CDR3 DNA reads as TGTGCCAGCAGCCTCGCTGCGAGCACCGGGGAGCTGTTTTTT.